What follows are 29 T cell receptor beta chains derived from one specimen sequenced in a study of lymphopenia after photon versus proton radiotherapy. Only in-frame clones appear in the TCRdb table, and some are missing; sequencing was by immunoSEQ multiplex PCR. The sample carries approximately 8,100 clones, approximately 86% recorded once. Specimen: peripheral blood, collected from a patient treated with photon-based radiotherapy. The receptors shown here come from a man at least 80 years old with cholangiocarcinoma.

The gene calls are TRBV7-2 and TRBJ1-2; D is uncertain. CDR1 and CDR2 from the germline V gene are SGHTA and FQGNSA. The V and J ends lost 5 bases and 0 bases respectively, with 10 bases between them. The CDR3 is made up of 14 amino acids. The CDR3 sequence is CASSTDGPNYGYTF. The CDR3 DNA follows: TGTGCCAGCAGCACAGATGGGCCTAACTATGGCTACACCTTC.

This clone was observed once. The rearrangement joins TRBV10-3 to TRBJ2-7, with TRBD1 as a possible D gene (6 bases). Germline assignment: CDR1 ENHRY and CDR2 SYGVKD. Trimming shortened V by 2 bases and J by 0 bases, and 14 bases separated the two germline ends. The length of the CDR3 is 16 residues. The chain's CDR3 is CAISEGGRTSSYEQYF. In nucleotides, the CDR3 is TGTGCCATCAGTGAGGGGGGCAGGACGAGCTCCTACGAGCAGTACTTC.

The rearrangement joins TRBV6-5 to TRBJ1-2, with 9 bases that match TRBD1. After removal of 5 bases from V and 7 bases from J, the junction contained 8 bases not matched to a gene. This CDR3 is built from 14 residues. Germline V gene data show CDR1 as MNHEY and CDR2 as SVGAGI. The CDR3 coding sequence is TGTGCCAGCAGTAGGGACAGGGTAGCCGTTGGCTACACCTTC. Protein sequence: CASSRDRVAVGYTF.

V usage is TRBV19 and J usage is TRBJ1-2; TRBD1 agrees at 9 bases. Germline-derived CDR1 and CDR2 are LNHDA and SQIVND (reference sequence). Trimming removed 6 bases from V and 8 bases from J; junction bases left unmatched: 19. The CDR3 totals 17 residues. CDR3 amino acids: CASRIRFSQQGARGYTF. In nucleotides, the CDR3 is TGTGCCAGTAGAATTCGTTTTTCGCAACAGGGGGCGAGAGGCTACACCTTC.

J is TRBJ2-1 and V is TRBV5-1; D gene ambiguous. The length of the CDR3 is 13 residues. Trimming shortened V by 2 bases and J by 8 bases, and 11 bases separated the two germline ends. Germline V lookup: CDR1 SGHRS, CDR2 YFSETQ. CDR3 DNA: TGCGCCAGCAGCTTTACAGTCGGCTATGAGCAGTTCTTC. Translating it yields CASSFTVGYEQFF.

V gene TRBV7-3 combines with J gene TRBJ1-2; 7 bases line up with TRBD1. The CDR3 has 11 residues. CDR1 SGHTA and CDR2 FQGTGA come from the germline V gene. Losses at the gene ends were 5 bases for V and 8 bases for J; bases not matched to a gene: 2. CDR3 nucleotides: TGTGCCAGCAGCCAGGGGGACGGCTACACCTTC. The encoded protein is CASSQGDGYTF.

The genes are TRBV13 and TRBJ2-5, with D possibly being TRBD2 (5 bases). The CDR3 is 12 residues long. Trimming took 5 bases from V and 5 from J, leaving 9 bases between them. Germline V gene data show CDR1 as PRHDT and CDR2 as FYEKMQ (reference sequence). The CDR3, as DNA: TGTGCCAGCAGCCGCAGGAGGGAGACCCAGTACTTC. Amino acids: CASSRRRETQYF.

The gene calls are TRBV27 and TRBJ1-6; 7 positions agree with TRBD1. J was trimmed by 4 bases and V by 5 bases; bases with no gene match: 8. Germline V lookup: CDR1 MNHEY, CDR2 SMNVEV (reference sequence). The length of the CDR3 is 16 residues. CDR3 protein: CASSLTGAGYNSPLHF. In DNA form, the CDR3 reads TGTGCCAGCAGTCTTACAGGGGCCGGGTATAATTCACCCCTCCACTTT.

The J gene is TRBJ2-1, the V gene TRBV6-5; D perhaps matches TRBD2 (6 bases). V dropped 6 bases and J dropped 2 bases, with 14 bases sitting between them. Germline values: CDR1 MNHEY, CDR2 SVGAGI. This CDR3 spans 15 amino acids. This CDR3 is CASRRMGGTYNEQFF. The CDR3 nucleotides read TGTGCCAGCAGGAGGATGGGAGGTACCTACAATGAGCAGTTCTTC.

V is TRBV7-3 and J is TRBJ2-3; no definite D call. Germline loops: CDR1 SGHTA, CDR2 FQGTGA. Trimming took 4 bases from V and 4 from J, leaving 3 bases between them. The CDR3 contains 11 residues. In DNA form, the CDR3 reads TGTGCCAGCAGCTCCTCAGATACGCAGTATTTT. Encoded protein: CASSSSDTQYF.

This clone was detected a few times. V usage is TRBV2 and J usage is TRBJ2-1; 11 nucleotides align to TRBD2. CDR1 is SNHLY, CDR2 FYNNEI, per germline. Trimming at V came to 7 bases and at J to 7 bases, leaving 9 bases not matched to a gene. The CDR3 is 15 residues long. The CDR3 region is CASTQLAGEGNEQFF. The CDR3 DNA follows: TGTGCCAGCACCCAACTAGCGGGGGAGGGGAATGAGCAGTTCTTC.

This chain connects TRBV5-6 to TRBJ2-2; D unclear. CDR3 length: 14 amino acids. V lost 0 bases and J lost 6, with 9 bases in between. Germline-derived CDR1 and CDR2 are SGHDT and YYEEEE. CDR3 nucleotide sequence: TGTGCCAGCAGCTTGGTCCAGTCTTCCGGGGAGCTGTTTTTT. This sequence encodes CASSLVQSSGELFF.

V is TRBV11-2 and J is TRBJ2-7, with 10 positions matching TRBD1. The germline CDR1 and CDR2 sequences are SGHAT and FQNNGV. With V trimmed by 5 bases and J by 7 bases, 11 bases remained unmatched. This CDR3 region has 15 residues. As DNA, the CDR3 is TGTGCCAGCAGCATGGGACAGGGGACCCTACGGGAGCAGTACTTC. Residues: CASSMGQGTLREQYF.

J is TRBJ1-2 and V is TRBV4-1; D possibly corresponds to TRBD1 (5 bases). The CDR3 runs 18 residues. Germline CDR1 and CDR2: MGHRA and YSYEKL. V lost 2 bases to trimming and J lost 1 base, with 20 bases between them. The CDR3 region is CASSQPGTGGKFNYGYTF. In nucleotides, the CDR3 is TGCGCCAGCAGCCAACCCGGGACCGGGGGGAAATTTAACTATGGCTACACCTTC.

V usage is TRBV30 and J usage is TRBJ1-4, with 9 bases identical to TRBD1. The ends lost 5 bases at V and 6 bases at J; junction bases unmatched: 4. The CDR3 totals 13 residues. In germline, CDR1 is GTSNPN, CDR2 SVGIG (reference sequence). The CDR3 region has the DNA TGTGCCTGGGGGACAGGGCAACATGAAAAACTGTTTTTT. Encoded protein: CAWGTGQHEKLFF.

The rearrangement uses TRBV6-1 and TRBJ2-7; the match to TRBD1 covers 8 bases. Germline CDR1 reads MNHNS; CDR2 reads SASEGT. J gave up 4 bases and V 7 bases, and 6 bases lay outside the gene matches. This CDR3 comprises 13 residues. The CDR3, as DNA: TGTGCCAGCACCGGGACAGGTTTATACGAGCAGTACTTC. This encodes CASTGTGLYEQYF.

The CDR3 loop is CASSEVGRGTEAFF. CDR3 in DNA: TGTGCCAGCAGTGAAGTGGGGAGGGGAACTGAAGCTTTCTTT. V is TRBV6-1 and J is TRBJ1-1; weak D call: TRBD1 (5 bases). The V end was cut by 1 base, the J end by 5 bases, with 11 bases between. The CDR3 has 14 residues. CDR1 and CDR2 from the germline V gene are MNHNS and SASEGT.

The chain uses TRBV19 and TRBJ1-4; tentative D call: TRBD1 (6 bases). In germline, CDR1 is LNHDA, CDR2 SQIVND (reference sequence). Trimming pared 1 base from V and 8 bases from J, leaving 17 bases between. The CDR3 is made up of 16 amino acids. CDR3 amino acids: CASSIGSGAGREKLFF. The CDR3 DNA sequence: TGTGCCAGTAGTATAGGGTCGGGGGCCGGGAGAGAAAAACTGTTTTTT.

The rearrangement joins TRBV5-6 to TRBJ1-6; D call uncertain. V was clipped by 0 bases and J by 10 bases, with 11 bases between them. The CDR3 has 14 amino acids. From germline, CDR1 is SGHDT and CDR2 YYEEEE. The CDR3 sequence is CASSLEALPSPLHF. The DNA of the CDR3 is TGTGCCAGCAGCTTGGAGGCCCTCCCGTCACCCCTCCACTTT.

This sequence joins TRBV5-1 and TRBJ1-5; no firm D call. The CDR3 length is 14 residues. Per germline, CDR1 SGHRS and CDR2 YFSETQ. Trimming left V 0 bases short and J 3 bases short, with 7 bases between. CDR3 DNA sequence: TGCGCCAGCAGCTTGGACGGGTTCAATCAGCCCCAGCATTTT. Its translation: CASSLDGFNQPQHF.

This sequence joins TRBV11-3 and TRBJ2-7; D not resolved. V gave up 3 bases and J gave up 4 bases, with 13 bases separating them. The CDR3 runs to 14 residues. Germline CDR1 reads SGHNT; CDR2 reads YENEEA. The CDR3 here is CASSFLGEGYEQYF. The CDR3 nucleotides are TGTGCCAGCAGCTTCCTAGGAGAAGGGTACGAGCAGTACTTC.

This chain links TRBV5-1 with TRBJ2-7; TRBD1 matches 8 bases. Germline CDR1 reads SGHRS; CDR2 reads YFSETQ. The CDR3 totals 14 residues. The junction had 6 bases not matched to a gene; V was cut back by 4 bases and J by 3 bases. CDR3 in DNA: TGCGCCAGCAGCAAGGACAGGGCTATCTACGAGCAGTACTTC. This sequence encodes CASSKDRAIYEQYF.

The chain has TRBV2 and TRBJ2-2; 7 bases map to TRBD1. Germline CDR1 and CDR2: SNHLY and FYNNEI. V shed 6 bases, J shed 2 bases, and the junction held 9 bases outside the gene matches. This CDR3 is built from 16 residues. In DNA form, the CDR3 reads TGTGCCAGCAGCTCTAGGGGGCGGCCTAACACCGGGGAGCTGTTTTTT. Amino acids: CASSSRGRPNTGELFF.

The chain recombines TRBV6-1 with TRBJ2-3, with D hard to call. There are 13 residues in the CDR3. V gave up 2 bases and J gave up 3 bases, with 6 bases separating them. Germline lookup yields CDR1 MNHNS and CDR2 SASEGT. Here the CDR3 reads CASSEKETDTQYF. DNA for the CDR3: TGTGCCAGCAGTGAAAAGGAGACAGATACGCAGTATTTT.

The chain employs TRBV9 and TRBJ2-1; D not resolved. Between the trimmed V and J ends, which lost 1 base and 6 bases, there was a span of 8 bases. Germline CDR1 SGDLS, CDR2 YYNGEE. This CDR3 has 13 amino acids. The CDR3, as DNA: TGTGCCAGCAGCGTACAGCCCCCCAATGAGCAGTTCTTC. Residues: CASSVQPPNEQFF.

The rearrangement links TRBV7-9 to TRBJ2-3; D is undetermined. Germline V CDR1 and CDR2: SEHNR, FQNEAQ (reference sequence). The CDR3 has 13 residues. V lost 2 bases, J lost 8 bases, and 11 bases lay in between. The CDR3 bases are TGTGCCAGCAGCTTAACCTCTCCAGCTACGCAGTATTTT. Translated: CASSLTSPATQYF.

The genes are TRBV11-3 and TRBJ1-1; 8 nucleotides line up with TRBD1. J lost 5 bases, V lost 5 bases, and 10 bases had no gene match. Germline CDR1 and CDR2: SGHNT and YENEEA. CDR3 size: 15 residues. The CDR3 bases are TGTGCCAGCAGCCGTGGACAGGGAATGGATACTGAAGCTTTCTTT. Encoded protein: CASSRGQGMDTEAFF.

This CDR3 is CASSPQGAVNTEAFF. The CDR3 DNA reads TGCGCCAGCAGCCCTCAGGGGGCTGTAAACACTGAAGCTTTCTTT. The J gene is TRBJ1-1, the V gene TRBV5-1, with 8 bases that match TRBD1. CDR1 SGHRS and CDR2 YFSETQ come from the germline V gene. V dropped 4 bases and J dropped 2; count of bases not matched to a gene: 7. CDR3 size: 15 residues.

The V and J genes are TRBV5-1 and TRBJ2-3; D possibly corresponds to TRBD1 (5 bases). V lost 0 bases, J lost 6 bases, and 11 bases lay in between. This CDR3 region has 14 residues. Germline loops: CDR1 SGHRS, CDR2 YFSETQ. This CDR3 reads CASSLVGARDTQYF. CDR3 coding DNA: TGCGCCAGCAGCTTGGTTGGGGCGCGGGATACGCAGTATTTT.